Presented here are 32 T cell receptor beta chains from one specimen sequenced in a study of identical twins. TCRdb reanalysed the 5' RACE reads using MiXCR and keeps one entry per CDR3 protein. The sample has approximately 690,000 distinct CDR3 sequences; approximately 6% are singletons. Sequenced input: naive T cells sorted from blood. These receptor sequences come from a man aged 18 to 30 in good health.

This chain connects TRBV7-2 to TRBJ2-1; possibly TRBD1 for D (6 bases). Germline-derived CDR1 and CDR2 are SGHTA and FQGNSA. The V end was cut by 1 base, the J end by 7 bases, with 17 bases between. The CDR3 totals 16 residues. The CDR3 DNA follows: TGTGCCAGCAGCTTAGAGGGGGTAATGACGGAAAATGAGCAGTTCTTC. Translated, it gives CASSLEGVMTENEQFF.

At least ten counts were recorded for this clonotype. The chain employs TRBV15 and TRBJ2-2; 7 bases match TRBD2. This CDR3 region has 15 residues. Unmatched junction bases numbered 9, after V lost 3 bases and J lost 8 bases. Germline V gene data show CDR1 as LNHNV and CDR2 as YYDKDF (reference sequence). Here the CDR3 reads CATSSGLVITGELFF. The CDR3 DNA reads TGTGCCACCAGCAGCGGACTAGTCATAACGGGGGAGCTGTTTTTT.

This clonotype came up many times. CDR3 amino acids: CSVDSANTGELFF. DNA for the CDR3: TGCAGCGTTGATTCCGCGAACACCGGGGAGCTGTTTTTT. The chain has TRBV29-1 and TRBJ2-2; D call uncertain. The CDR3 runs to 13 residues. Trimming shortened V by 3 bases and J by 0 bases, and 5 bases separated the two germline ends. CDR1 is SQVTM and CDR2 is ANQGSEA in the germline V gene.

In its sample, this clonotype was seen many times. V gene TRBV5-1 combines with J gene TRBJ1-1; possibly TRBD1 for D (6 bases). The CDR3 has 13 amino acids. Trimming shortened V by 7 bases and J by 4 bases, and 14 bases separated the two germline ends. Per germline, CDR1 SGHRS and CDR2 YFSETQ. CDR3 loop: CASRTTGFTEAFF. The CDR3 nucleotides are TGCGCCAGCCGAACTACAGGGTTCACTGAAGCTTTCTTT.

This clonotype was detected only a few times. The chain has TRBV15 and TRBJ2-7, with no clear D. This CDR3 is 13 amino acids long. Germline assignment: CDR1 LNHNV and CDR2 YYDKDF (reference sequence). Between the trimmed V and J ends, which lost 3 bases and 3 bases, there was a span of 9 bases. The CDR3 coding sequence is TGTGCCACCAGCAGCAGAGAAAGCTACGAGCAGTACGTC. Amino acid sequence: CATSSRESYEQYV.

This clonotype has a count of ten or more. The J gene is TRBJ2-5, the V gene TRBV7-8; D assignment may be TRBD1 or TRBD2 (5 bases each). The CDR3 extends over 12 amino acids. Germline-derived CDR1 and CDR2 are SGHVS and FQNEAQ. With 1 base removed from V and 13 bases from J, the gap between germline ends came to 13 bases. CDR3 nucleotide sequence: TGTGCCAGCAGCTTAGGGGGGACGGCCCGGTACTTC. Its protein product is CASSLGGTARYF. Full variable domain (missing parts from reference TRBV7-8 and TRBJ2-5): GAGVSQSPRYKVAKRGQDVALRCDPISGHVSLFWYQQALGQGPEFLTYFQNEAQLDKSGLPSDRFFAERPEGSVSTLKIQRTQQEDSAVYLCASSLGGTARYFGPGTRLLVL.

The V and J genes are TRBV11-2 and TRBJ2-7; 9 bases align to TRBD1. After removal of 6 bases from V and 5 bases from J, the junction contained 14 bases not matched to a gene. The CDR3 totals 16 residues. Germline V gene data show CDR1 as SGHAT and CDR2 as FQNNGV. DNA of the CDR3: TGTGCCAGCAGGTCGACCGGGACAGGGAATATCCACGAGCAGTACTTC. It codes for CASRSTGTGNIHEQYF.

This clonotype was counted ten times or more. J is TRBJ2-3 and V is TRBV20-1; 7 bases are a match to TRBD1. The CDR3 consists of 15 residues. The germline V gene has CDR1 DFQATT and CDR2 SNEGSKA (reference sequence). The ends lost 6 bases at V and 2 bases at J; junction bases unmatched: 11. CDR3: CSATTGQDITDTQYF. DNA for the CDR3: TGCAGTGCCACCACCGGACAGGATATCACAGATACGCAGTATTTT.

The V gene is TRBV28, the J gene TRBJ2-1, with TRBD2 matching 8 bases. CDR3 length equals 15 residues. CDR1 is MDHEN, CDR2 SYDVKM, per germline. V was pared by 7 bases and J by 8 bases, with 13 bases of the junction left unmatched. The CDR3 DNA is TGTGCCAGCATCCCAAGTCCGGGAGGGCTACATGAGCAGTTCTTC. Residues: CASIPSPGGLHEQFF. Full variable domain (remainder filled in from reference TRBV28 and TRBJ2-1): DVKVTQSSRYLVKRTGEKVFLECVQDMDHENMFWYRQDPGLGLRLIYFSYDVKMKEKGDIPEGYSVSREKKERFSLILESASTNQTSMYLCASIPSPGGLHEQFFGPGTRLTVL.

This clonotype was seen ten or more times. The chain employs TRBV12-3 or TRBV12-4 and TRBJ2-1; D is undetermined. The CDR3 is 16 residues long. The germline V and J ends were trimmed by 2 bases and 0 bases, with 11 bases remaining between them. CDR3 DNA sequence: TGTGCCAGCAGTTTACGACAATTAAGCTCCTACAATGAGCAGTTCTTC. Residues: CASSLRQLSSYNEQFF.

This chain uses TRBV16 with TRBJ2-6, with TRBD1 matching 9 bases. Germline trimming cut 7 bases from V and 2 bases from J; bases unmatched to any gene: 12. This CDR3 is 18 amino acids long. Looked up from germline, CDR1 is KGHSY and CDR2 is FQNENV. CDR3 bases: TGTGCCAGCACCCCATTGGGACAGGGAACTACTGGGGCCAACGTCCTGACTTTC. This sequence encodes CASTPLGQGTTGANVLTF.

This clonotype showed up just a few times. The chain links TRBV7-9 to TRBJ1-2; no reliable D call. V was trimmed by 5 bases and J by 6 bases, leaving 19 bases between them. Per germline, CDR1 SEHNR and CDR2 FQNEAQ (reference sequence). This CDR3 has 15 residues. CDR3 DNA: TGTGCCAGCAGCCCCCCGGGCTCACCGACCCATGGCTACACCTTC. Its protein product is CASSPPGSPTHGYTF.

This clonotype showed up many times. This chain connects TRBV24-1 to TRBJ1-1; no definite D call. This CDR3 region has 13 residues. CDR1 and CDR2 (germline): KGHDR, SFDVKD. The V end was cut by 7 bases, the J end by 1 base, with 9 bases between. The CDR3 sequence is CATSPTGNTEAFF. For the CDR3, the DNA is TGTGCCACCAGCCCCACCGGGAACACTGAAGCTTTCTTT.

This clonotype has at least ten counts. V is TRBV6-1 and J is TRBJ2-3, with a possible D match to TRBD2 (6 bases). Germline V gives CDR1 MNHNS, CDR2 SASEGT. Trimming stripped 6 bases from V and 14 bases from J, with 27 bases between. This CDR3 is built from 15 residues. The CDR3 protein is CASRGDSRLGNAWYF. CDR3 sequence (DNA): TGTGCCAGCAGGGGGGACTCCCGGTTGGGTAACGCATGGTATTTT.

In this sample, this clonotype turned up many times. The gene calls are TRBV5-6 and TRBJ2-3, with a tentative D call TRBD2 (5 bases). The CDR3 is made up of 17 amino acids. Germline V gene sequence: CDR1 SGHDT, CDR2 YYEEEE. The V end lost 0 bases, the J end lost 2 bases, and 16 bases lay between the germline ends. The CDR3 DNA sequence: TGTGCCAGCAGCTTGGAAGCGGTATACCGCTACACAGATACGCAGTATTTT. Translating it yields CASSLEAVYRYTDTQYF.

In nucleotides, the CDR3 is TGTGCCAGCAGCCCGTTACAGGCTCCCTACACCTTC. Residues: CASSPLQAPYTF. This sequence joins TRBV7-2 and TRBJ1-2, with a possible D match to TRBD1 (5 bases). Germline assignment: CDR1 SGHTA and CDR2 FQGNSA. The V gene lost 5 bases and the J gene lost 10 bases, with 14 bases spanning the gap. This CDR3 has 12 amino acids.

This clonotype was observed at least ten times. The gene calls are TRBV12-3 or TRBV12-4 and TRBJ1-1; D may be TRBD1 (5 bases). CDR3 length equals 13 residues. Trimming cost V 5 bases and J 6 bases, with 13 bases left between them. CDR3 loop: CASSPRGEAEAFF. The CDR3 DNA sequence: TGTGCCAGCAGTCCCCGGGGGGAGGCTGAAGCTTTCTTT.

The genes are TRBV7-6 and TRBJ2-1; no clear D gene. Germline CDR1 SGHVS, CDR2 FNYEAQ. The V gene lost 5 bases and the J gene lost 0 bases, with 17 bases spanning the gap. This CDR3 is 17 amino acids long. This CDR3 is CASSQKVMESSYNEQFF. The CDR3 DNA reads TGTGCCAGCAGCCAAAAGGTCATGGAGAGCTCCTACAATGAGCAGTTCTTC.

At least ten counts were recorded for this clonotype. The chain combines TRBV12-3 or TRBV12-4 with TRBJ2-1, with 13 bases lining up with TRBD2. There are 15 residues in the CDR3. The ends lost 4 bases at V and 7 bases at J; junction bases unmatched: 4. CDR3: CASSWTSGRGNEQFF. For the CDR3, the DNA is TGTGCCAGCAGTTGGACTAGCGGGAGAGGAAATGAGCAGTTCTTC.

This clonotype was counted many times. This chain uses TRBV2 with TRBJ1-4; D is possibly TRBD1 (5 bases). Germline CDR1 reads SNHLY; CDR2 reads FYNNEI. This CDR3 spans 11 amino acids. V was cut by 7 bases and J by 8 bases, with 8 bases left in between. CDR3: CASTGGEKLFF. CDR3 DNA: TGTGCCAGCACCGGGGGAGAAAAACTGTTTTTT.

This clonotype was counted at least ten times. V usage is TRBV7-2 and J usage is TRBJ2-5; the D is unclear. The CDR3 contains 13 residues. The germline CDR1 and CDR2 sequences are SGHTA and FQGNSA. V lost 4 bases, J lost 3 bases, and 9 bases lay in between. The CDR3 reads CASSYWAKETQYF. The CDR3 bases are TGTGCCAGCAGCTACTGGGCCAAAGAGACCCAGTACTTC. Full variable domain (missing parts from reference TRBV7-2 and TRBJ2-5): GAGVSQSPSNKVTEKGKDVELRCDPISGHTALYWYRQSLGQGLEFLIYFQGNSAPDKSGLPSDRFSAERTGGSVSTLTIQRTQQEDSAVYLCASSYWAKETQYFGPGTRLLVL.

This clonotype was seen a few times. This chain uses TRBV29-1 with TRBJ1-2; possibly TRBD1 for D (6 bases). The CDR3 is 13 residues long. The V gene lost 4 bases and the J gene lost 5 bases, with 14 bases spanning the gap. Germline V gene lookup returns CDR1 SQVTM and CDR2 ANQGSEA. For the CDR3, the DNA is TGCAGCGTTGGGACGGGACAACGATATGGCTACACCTTC. Residues: CSVGTGQRYGYTF.

The sample holds a few counts of this clonotype. J is TRBJ2-7 and V is TRBV5-8; possible D gene TRBD1, 5 bases. The germline V gene has CDR1 SGHTS and CDR2 YDEGEE. V was clipped by 2 bases and J by 5 bases, with 11 bases between them. The CDR3 covers 13 residues. The CDR3 is CASSLMGRNEQYF. Written as DNA, the CDR3 is TGTGCCAGCAGCTTAATGGGGCGGAACGAGCAGTACTTC. The entire variable domain, with the rest obtained from reference TRBV5-8 and TRBJ2-7, is as follows: EAGVTQSPTHLIKTRGQQATLRCSPISGHTSVYWYQQALGLGLQFLLWYDEGEERNRGNFPPRFSGRQFPNYSSELNVNALELEDSALYLCASSLMGRNEQYFGPGTRLTVT.

This clonotype has a count of ten or more. The V call is TRBV12-3 or TRBV12-4, the J call TRBJ2-1; no definite D call. V was shortened by 2 bases and J by 9 bases, with 8 bases between the two germline ends. This CDR3 region has 12 residues. In nucleotides, the CDR3 is TGTGCCAGCAGTTTAATTCTCGGTGAGCAGTTCTTC. The encoded protein is CASSLILGEQFF.

In this sample, this clonotype turned up a few times. The CDR3 nucleotides read TGTGCCACCAGTGATTGGCCGGACAGGGGATCCTCTGGGGCCAACGTCCTGACTTTC. This encodes CATSDWPDRGSSGANVLTF. This rearrangement joins TRBV24-1 to TRBJ2-6; 9 positions agree with TRBD1. The CDR3 is 19 residues long. V shed 2 bases and J 0 bases; nucleotides not matched to a gene: 7. Looked up from germline, CDR1 is KGHDR and CDR2 is SFDVKD.

This clonotype appeared a few times. This rearrangement joins TRBV19 to TRBJ1-5, with 7 bases that match TRBD1. Losses at the gene ends were 7 bases for V and 5 bases for J; bases not matched to a gene: 8. Germline V CDR1 and CDR2: LNHDA, SQIVND (reference sequence). The CDR3 is made up of 14 amino acids. The CDR3 region is CASIGGDSYQPQHF. Written as DNA, the CDR3 is TGTGCCAGTATTGGGGGGGACAGCTATCAGCCCCAGCATTTT.

There are many counts of this clonotype. This rearrangement joins TRBV5-1 to TRBJ1-1, with D perhaps TRBD1 (5 bases). Germline lookup yields CDR1 SGHRS and CDR2 YFSETQ. Trimming took off 3 bases at V and 7 bases at J, with 10 bases between the two ends. This CDR3 region has 12 residues. DNA for the CDR3: TGCGCCAGCAGCTCACAGGCATTTGAAGCTTTCTTT. Protein sequence: CASSSQAFEAFF.

This clonotype was seen only a few times. This chain joins TRBV20-1 and TRBJ1-2, with TRBD1 as a possible D gene (5 bases). The CDR3 spans 13 residues. Per the germline V gene, CDR1 is DFQATT and CDR2 is SNEGSKA (reference sequence). The V end lost 5 bases, the J end lost 2 bases, and 12 bases lay between the germline ends. CDR3 DNA: TGCAGTGCTTCAGCAGGGATAAACTATGGCTACACCTTC. Protein product: CSASAGINYGYTF.

This clonotype was picked up a small number of times. The chain links TRBV6-1 to TRBJ2-5; 7 nucleotides match TRBD1. The CDR3 extends over 15 amino acids. Germline CDR1 reads MNHNS; CDR2 reads SASEGT. Trimming took 8 bases from V and 5 from J; bases not matched to a gene: 14. CDR3 in amino acids: CASGLTGYPSETQYF. The DNA for the CDR3 is TGTGCCAGCGGACTGACAGGGTACCCTTCCGAGACCCAGTACTTC.

The rearrangement links TRBV25-1 to TRBJ2-1; 10 bases are shared with TRBD2. Germline V CDR1 and CDR2: MGHDK, SYGVNS. Trimming removed 1 base from V and 5 bases from J; junction bases left unmatched: 2. This CDR3 contains 15 residues. The CDR3 protein is CASSEWSGGDNEQFF. The CDR3 bases are TGTGCCAGCAGTGAATGGAGCGGGGGGGACAATGAGCAGTTCTTC.

CDR3 residues: CASSSTRSNEQFF. Written as DNA, the CDR3 is TGTGCCAGCAGCTCGACGCGGTCCAATGAGCAGTTCTTC. The chain combines TRBV11-3 with TRBJ2-1; D gene unclear. Between the trimmed V and J ends, which lost 4 bases and 6 bases, there was a span of 10 bases. Germline V gene lookup returns CDR1 SGHNT and CDR2 YENEEA. The CDR3 has 13 amino acids.

This clonotype has ten or more counts. The junction departs from the called germline gene at one end, perhaps through a read error. The rearrangement uses TRBV5-1 and TRBJ2-3, with unresolved D. Germline V gives CDR1 SGHRS, CDR2 YFSETQ. The CDR3 is 12 amino acids. The CDR3 is CASSLTTDTQYF. CDR3 nucleotide sequence: TGTGCCAGCAGCCTGACCACAGATACGCAGTATTTT.